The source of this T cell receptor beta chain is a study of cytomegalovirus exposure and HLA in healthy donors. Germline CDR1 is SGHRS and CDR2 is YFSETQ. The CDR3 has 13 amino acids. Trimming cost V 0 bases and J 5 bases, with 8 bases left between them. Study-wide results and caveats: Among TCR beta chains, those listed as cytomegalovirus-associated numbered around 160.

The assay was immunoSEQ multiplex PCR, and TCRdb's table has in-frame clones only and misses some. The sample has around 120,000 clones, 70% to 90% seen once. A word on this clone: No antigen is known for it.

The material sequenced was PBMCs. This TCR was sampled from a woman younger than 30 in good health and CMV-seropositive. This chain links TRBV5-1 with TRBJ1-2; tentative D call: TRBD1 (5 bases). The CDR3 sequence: CASSLVTDYGYTF. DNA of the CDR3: TGCGCCAGCAGCTTGGTGACAGATTATGGCTACACCTTC.